This is a list of T cell receptor beta chains from one sample in a study of blood T cells in healthy people across ages. TCRdb re-called the 5' RACE reads with MiXCR, one entry per CDR3 protein. The sample carries 450,000 to 700,000 distinct CDR3 sequences, 25% to 30% recorded once. Sequenced input: blood. Receptors originate from a woman aged 70-85 years in good health. The CDR3 runs from the conserved cysteine through the conserved F or W. The D gene is left open where the match is weak. Clone size is stated in some rows and not others, as once, few, many or a class when expanded.

j_call | clone_size | d_call | v_call | cdr3_length | cdr3_nt | cdr3_aa
TRBJ2-7 | . | TRBD1 | TRBV11-3 | 14 | TGTGCCAGCAGCTTCGGACAGGGGAGCGACGAGCAGTACTTC | CASSFGQGSDEQYF
TRBJ1-1 | once | TRBD1 | TRBV4-3 | 19 | TGCGCCAGCAGCCAAGTAAGGACAGGGGAGTTGAAGGCGAACACTGAAGCTTTCTTT | CASSQVRTGELKANTEAFF
TRBJ1-3 | . | . | TRBV20-1 | 14 | TGCAGTGCTAGTAAGGGATACTCTGGAAACACCATATATTTT | CSASKGYSGNTIYF
TRBJ2-7 | . | . | TRBV28 | 15 | TGTGCCAGCAGTTCGTCAGGGTGGGTTGTCTACGAGCAGTACTTC | CASSSSGWVVYEQYF
TRBJ1-3 | few | TRBD1 | TRBV3-1 | 17 | TGTGCCAGCAGCCCGATTCGACAGGGATCCTCTGGAAACACCATATATTTT | CASSPIRQGSSGNTIYF
TRBJ1-2 | . | . | TRBV9 | 16 | TGTGCCAGCAGCAAGATAGCCGGGACTGAACCTTATGGCTACACCTTC | CASSKIAGTEPYGYTF
TRBJ2-7 | few | . | TRBV4-2 | 15 | TGTGCCAGCAGCCAAGTAGAAGGCGGAGGCTACGAGCAGTACTTC | CASSQVEGGGYEQYF
TRBJ1-3 | . | TRBD1 | TRBV7-6 | 18 | TGTGCCAGCAGCTTAGCCCCGCAGACAGGGGGCAATGGAAACACCATATATTTT | CASSLAPQTGGNGNTIYF
TRBJ2-5 | . | . | TRBV5-1 | 14 | TGCGCCAGCAGCGACGGGCGGAAAAAAGAGACCCAGTACTTC | CASSDGRKKETQYF
TRBJ1-1 | . | . | TRBV7-9 | 14 | TGTGCCAGCAGCTTTTGGGGCTCGAACACTGAAGCTTTCTTT | CASSFWGSNTEAFF
TRBJ2-4 | . | . | TRBV29-1 | 13 | TGCAGCGTTGAGGGAATAGCCAAAAACATTCAGTACTTC | CSVEGIAKNIQYF
TRBJ1-1 | few | . | TRBV24-1 | 15 | TGTGCCACCAGTGATTCAAGGGCCGGGGACGCTGAAGCTTTCTTT | CATSDSRAGDAEAFF
TRBJ1-1 | . | . | TRBV29-1 | 14 | TGCAGCGCCGAAAGGGGCCAGGGCGCGGCTGAAGCTTTCTTT | CSAERGQGAAEAFF
TRBJ2-1 | few | . | TRBV5-1 | 14 | TGCGCCAGCTATGACCTTGGGGCCGGGAATGAGCAGTTCTTC | CASYDLGAGNEQFF
TRBJ2-1 | few | . | TRBV20-1 | 14 | TGCAGTGCTAGAGATATGCGGGGGCCCAATGAGCAGTTCTTC | CSARDMRGPNEQFF
TRBJ2-5 | . | TRBD2 | TRBV5-1 | 16 | TGCGCCAGCAGCTGGTCTAGCGGGGGGCCCCAAGAGACCCAGTACTTC | CASSWSSGGPQETQYF
TRBJ2-7 | many | TRBD2 | TRBV7-8 | 15 | TGTGCCAGCAGCCCTCGAGGAGCGGGGCCGTGGGAGCAGTACTTC | CASSPRGAGPWEQYF
TRBJ1-2 | few | . | TRBV12-3/TRBV12-4 | 11 | TGTGCCAGCAGTACCGCGCGTGGCTACACCTTC | CASSTARGYTF
TRBJ2-2 | few | TRBD2 | TRBV10-3 | 18 | TGTGCCATCAGTGGGAACTCGGCGGGAGTCAGTAACACCGGGGAGCTGTTTTTT | CAISGNSAGVSNTGELFF
TRBJ2-1 | few | . | TRBV5-1 | 15 | TGCGCCAGCAGCTTGGCCCACCCTCTCTACAATGAGCAGTTCTTC | CASSLAHPLYNEQFF
TRBJ2-2 | few | . | TRBV7-9 | 17 | TGTGCCAGCAGCTCCACGTTCCCGGGGGCGAACACCGGGGAGCTGTTTTTT | CASSSTFPGANTGELFF
TRBJ1-2 | few | . | TRBV9 | 14 | TGTGCCAGCAGCGTAGGCCACCGAGATATGGGCTACACCTTC | CASSVGHRDMGYTF
TRBJ2-1 | . | TRBD2 | TRBV2 | 13 | TGTGCCACACTAGCGGGGGCCTACAATGAGCAGTTCTTC | CATLAGAYNEQFF
TRBJ2-3 | . | TRBD1 | TRBV6-5 | 17 | TGTGCCACTTACGGGACAGGGGGAATTTATGCCACAGATACGCAGTATTTT | CATYGTGGIYATDTQYF
TRBJ2-3 | . | TRBD2 | TRBV20-1 | 17 | TGCAGTGCTAATCGGGCTAGCGGGGGGACTAGCACAGATACGCAGTATTTT | CSANRASGGTSTDTQYF
TRBJ1-2 | few | . | TRBV4-3 | 14 | TGCGCCAGCAGCCAAGAACCAGCTAACTATGGCTACACCTTC | CASSQEPANYGYTF
TRBJ1-1 | many | TRBD1 | TRBV11-2 | 16 | TGTGCCAGCAGCTTAGCGAGGGCGGCAGGGGGGACTGAAGCTTTCTTT | CASSLARAAGGTEAFF
TRBJ2-1 | . | TRBD2 | TRBV20-1 | 16 | TGCAGTGTCACTCTGGGGGCTAGCGGGGGAAACAATGAGCAGTTCTTC | CSVTLGASGGNNEQFF
TRBJ2-5 | many | . | TRBV20-1 | 15 | TGCAGTGCTAGAGGCGTTTTAGGACAGCAAGAGACCCAGTACTTC | CSARGVLGQQETQYF
TRBJ2-2 | . | TRBD1 | TRBV6-5 | 16 | TGTGCCAGCAGTTACGGGGGACAGATTTCCACCGGGGAGCTGTTTTTT | CASSYGGQISTGELFF
TRBJ2-5 | few | . | TRBV6-5 | 17 | TGTGCCAGCAGTTACGATTACACCGGGACGGCCCAAGAGACCCAGTACTTC | CASSYDYTGTAQETQYF
TRBJ2-5 | few | . | TRBV7-2 | 14 | TGTGCCAGCAGCTTAGAGTGGGAACAAGAGACCCAGTACTTC | CASSLEWEQETQYF
TRBJ2-6 | . | . | TRBV7-9 | 15 | TGTGCCAGCAGCTGGAGAGAAACTGGGGCCAACGTCCTGACTTTC | CASSWRETGANVLTF
TRBJ2-5 | . | . | TRBV3-1 | 12 | TGTGCCAGCAGCCAAGGGAGTATGACCCAGTACTTC | CASSQGSMTQYF
TRBJ2-1 | once | . | TRBV3-1 | 14 | TGTGCCAGCAGCCACGGGGCAGGGACGAATGAGCAGTTCTTC | CASSHGAGTNEQFF
TRBJ1-1 | few | TRBD1 | TRBV12-3/TRBV12-4 | 15 | TGTGCCAGCAGTTTGGCGACAGGGGGTTCCCTCCGGGCTTTCTTT | CASSLATGGSLRAFF
TRBJ1-1 | . | TRBD1 | TRBV18 | 14 | TGTGCCAGCTCAACGAACGACAGGGAGACTGAAGCTTTCTTT | CASSTNDRETEAFF
TRBJ1-2 | . | TRBD1 | TRBV20-1 | 13 | TGCAGTGCGGACCGGGACAGGGACCTTGGCTACACCTTC | CSADRDRDLGYTF
TRBJ1-3 | . | . | TRBV7-2 | 16 | TGTGCCAGCAGCAACTTAGGCAGGGGCTCTGGAAACACCATATATTTT | CASSNLGRGSGNTIYF
TRBJ2-1 | . | . | TRBV5-1 | 16 | TGCGCCAGCAGCTTGGGAGGGGATCTAGTGGTCAATGAGCAGTTCTTC | CASSLGGDLVVNEQFF